The 26 T cell receptor beta chains given below trace back to one sample, sequenced in a study of T cell responses to AZD1222 COVID-19 vaccine. The data were produced by immunoSEQ multiplex PCR, yet TCRdb's version contains in-frame clones alone and is incomplete. The table shows tens of thousands of clones, with 83% occurring only once. The sample in question was peripheral blood, obtained on day 0 of AZD1222 vaccination. All receptors come from an adult in good health.

The table lists this clone with a few counts. The rearrangement uses TRBV19 and TRBJ1-5; tentatively, D is TRBD1 (5 bases). Trimming left V 3 bases short and J 5 bases short, with 17 bases between. Looked up from germline, CDR1 is LNHDA and CDR2 is SQIVND (reference sequence). The CDR3 is 16 amino acids. The CDR3 sequence: CASSISGGGRHQPQHF. In DNA form, the CDR3 reads TGTGCCAGTAGTATTTCCGGGGGAGGGAGACATCAGCCCCAGCATTTT.

This chain links TRBV6-5 with TRBJ2-7; D perhaps matches TRBD1 (5 bases). V lost 2 bases and J 5 bases, leaving 16 bases between the germline ends. This CDR3 has 15 residues. The germline CDR1 and CDR2 sequences are MNHEY and SVGAGI. The CDR3 bases are TGTGCCAGCAGTTACCGTAGGGGAAAGGCCCACGAGCAGTACTTC. Amino acid sequence: CASSYRRGKAHEQYF.

The V call is TRBV19, the J call TRBJ2-1; no definite D call. The CDR3 spans 15 residues. With 3 bases removed from V and 0 bases from J, the gap between germline ends came to 9 bases. Germline V gene data show CDR1 as LNHDA and CDR2 as SQIVND (reference sequence). CDR3 amino acids: CASSIEKSSYNEQFF. CDR3 in DNA: TGTGCCAGTAGTATTGAGAAGAGCTCCTACAATGAGCAGTTCTTC.

V and J are TRBV5-6 and TRBJ1-4; D unclear. The CDR3 length is 15 residues. V lost 4 bases and J lost 0, with 10 bases in between. The germline V gene has CDR1 SGHDT and CDR2 YYEEEE. For the CDR3, the DNA is TGTGCCAGCAGCCCCAGCCCAACAACTAATGAAAAACTGTTTTTT. It specifies CASSPSPTTNEKLFF.

This sequence joins TRBV5-1 and TRBJ2-1; no definite D call. Germline V gives CDR1 SGHRS, CDR2 YFSETQ. CDR3 length: 13 amino acids. V gave up 3 bases and J gave up 3 bases, with 7 bases separating them. CDR3 nucleotide sequence: TGCGCCAGCAGCTCCCAGATCTACAATGAGCAGTTCTTC. It is translated as CASSSQIYNEQFF.

The chain uses TRBV30 and TRBJ2-2, with no clear D. CDR3 length: 14 amino acids. V lost 4 bases, J lost 0 bases, and 9 bases lay in between. The V gene's germline CDR1 is GTSNPN and CDR2 SVGIG (reference sequence). The CDR3 DNA reads as TGTGCCTGGACGAAAACTTCGAACACCGGGGAGCTGTTTTTT. It codes for CAWTKTSNTGELFF.

This chain joins TRBV28 and TRBJ2-3, with 8 bases fitting TRBD2. Germline V gene lookup returns CDR1 MDHEN and CDR2 SYDVKM. The CDR3 totals 13 residues. Trimming removed 10 bases from V and 5 bases from J; junction bases left unmatched: 8. This chain's CDR3 is CATNKSGGDTQYF. The CDR3 bases are TGTGCCACAAATAAGAGCGGGGGAGATACGCAGTATTTT.

The V call is TRBV3-1 (or the pseudogene TRBV3-2), the J call TRBJ2-4, with TRBD2 matching over 15 bases. CDR1 is LGHDT and CDR2 is YNNKEL in the germline V gene (reference sequence). With 5 bases clipped from V and 9 bases from J, the junction kept 8 bases outside the gene matches. The CDR3 runs 16 residues. CDR3 sequence: CASSSRTSGRVSIQYF. CDR3 sequence (DNA): TGTGCCAGCAGCTCGCGGACTAGCGGGAGGGTGAGCATTCAGTACTTC.

This sequence joins TRBV4-1 and TRBJ1-4; a weak D match, TRBD1 (5 bases). With 1 base removed from V and 10 bases from J, the gap between germline ends came to 28 bases. Germline CDR1 and CDR2: MGHRA and YSYEKL. This CDR3 has 19 amino acids. The chain's CDR3 is CASSQVPTPRGGVIGKLFF. The CDR3 DNA is TGCGCCAGCAGCCAAGTTCCAACCCCCCGGGGCGGGGTAATAGGAAAACTGTTTTTT.

This sequence joins TRBV5-1 and TRBJ2-7, with 9 bases matching TRBD1. In germline, CDR1 is SGHRS, CDR2 YFSETQ. The V and J ends lost 0 bases and 6 bases, in that order; junction bases with no gene match: 7. The length of the CDR3 is 15 residues. The chain's CDR3 is CASSLAGTGFLEQYF. CDR3 DNA sequence: TGCGCCAGCAGCTTGGCCGGGACAGGGTTCCTCGAGCAGTACTTC.

About this clone itself: The junction departs from germline at one end; a sequencing error may be responsible. The chain uses TRBV6-1 and TRBJ2-3; 8 bases fit TRBD2. Germline V gene data show CDR1 as MNHNS and CDR2 as SASEGT. The CDR3 runs to 14 residues. The CDR3 DNA is TGTGCCAGCAGAGAAGCGGGAGTTGGGGATACGCAGTATTTT. This sequence encodes CASREAGVGDTQYF.

The gene calls are TRBV28 and TRBJ1-2; no clear D gene. The CDR3 loop spans 12 amino acids. The V end lost 7 bases, the J end lost 4 bases, and 10 bases lay between the germline ends. Germline assignment: CDR1 MDHEN and CDR2 SYDVKM. The CDR3 DNA sequence: TGTGCCAGCACAAACGTCGCCTATGGCTACACCTTC. It yields the protein CASTNVAYGYTF.

J is TRBJ2-1 and V is TRBV19, with 15 bases aligning to TRBD2. This CDR3 contains 17 residues. After removal of 5 bases from V and 0 bases from J, the junction contained 2 bases not matched to a gene. Germline CDR1 LNHDA, CDR2 SQIVND (reference sequence). The CDR3 DNA follows: TGTGCCAGTAGTGGGACTAGCGGGAGGCACTCCTACAATGAGCAGTTCTTC. The encoded protein is CASSGTSGRHSYNEQFF.

V usage is TRBV5-1 and J usage is TRBJ1-4; 10 positions agree with TRBD1. This CDR3 is built from 15 residues. Trimming removed 4 bases from V and 8 bases from J; junction bases left unmatched: 8. Per germline, CDR1 SGHRS and CDR2 YFSETQ. The CDR3 protein is CASSPGQGMGEKLFF. CDR3 DNA sequence: TGCGCCAGCAGCCCGGGACAGGGGATGGGCGAAAAACTGTTTTTT. Looking up the rest from reference TRBV5-1 and TRBJ1-4 gives the full variable domain: KAGVTQTPRYLIKTRGQQVTLSCSPISGHRSVSWYQQTPGQGLQFLFEYFSETQRNKGNFPGRFSGRQFSNSRSEMNVSTLELGDSALYLCASSPGQGMGEKLFFGSGTQLSVL.

The rearrangement uses TRBV28 and TRBJ1-2; D is unclear. The CDR3 has 12 residues. Germline-derived CDR1 and CDR2 are MDHEN and SYDVKM. V lost 7 bases to trimming and J lost 5 bases, with 11 bases between them. Here the CDR3 reads CASNTPLYGYTF. The CDR3 DNA follows: TGTGCCAGCAATACCCCCCTGTATGGCTACACCTTC.

V gene TRBV9 combines with J gene TRBJ2-1; TRBD2 matches at 10 bases. J was trimmed by 4 bases and V by 4 bases; bases with no gene match: 11. Germline-derived CDR1 and CDR2 are SGDLS and YYNGEE. The CDR3 spans 17 residues. CDR3 nucleotides: TGTGCCAGCAGCCCCTCGACCAGCGGGAGGGCATACAATGAGCAGTTCTTC. This gives the protein CASSPSTSGRAYNEQFF.

V gene TRBV13 combines with J gene TRBJ2-2; the D is unclear. Germline-derived CDR1 and CDR2 are PRHDT and FYEKMQ (reference sequence). The germline V and J ends were trimmed by 2 bases and 4 bases, with 17 bases remaining between them. The CDR3 covers 17 residues. This CDR3 is CASSLNFVYSGTGELFF. CDR3 coding DNA: TGTGCCAGCAGCTTAAACTTCGTTTACTCCGGCACCGGGGAGCTGTTTTTT. Full variable domain (remainder filled in from reference TRBV13 and TRBJ2-2): AAGVIQSPRHLIKEKRETATLKCYPIPRHDTVYWYQQGPGQDPQFLISFYEKMQSDKGSIPDRFSAQQFSDYHSELNMSSLELGDSALYFCASSLNFVYSGTGELFFGEGSRLTVL.

This chain links TRBV5-8 with TRBJ2-1; D gene ambiguous. This CDR3 region has 12 residues. The germline V gene has CDR1 SGHTS and CDR2 YDEGEE. V gave up 4 bases and J gave up 7 bases, with 9 bases separating them. CDR3 nucleotides: TGTGCCAGCAGCGTCGGGCGGAATGAGCAGTTCTTC. Translating it yields CASSVGRNEQFF.

In regard to this clone: Other DNA variants within this sample encode the same CDR3. The V and J genes are TRBV9 and TRBJ1-5; the D is unclear. In germline, CDR1 is SGDLS, CDR2 YYNGEE. The V end lost 0 bases, the J end lost 6 bases, and 10 bases lay between the germline ends. This CDR3 region has 14 residues. The CDR3 is CASSVDGAGQPQHF. CDR3 nucleotide sequence: TGTGCCAGCAGCGTAGATGGTGCGGGTCAGCCCCAGCATTTT.

The V and J genes are TRBV6-5 and TRBJ2-7; no clear D gene. The CDR3 is 12 amino acids. Trimming cost V 4 bases and J 3 bases, with 7 bases left between them. From germline, CDR1 is MNHEY and CDR2 SVGAGI. CDR3 amino acids: CASSFSLYEQYF. The CDR3, as DNA: TGTGCCAGCAGTTTCTCACTCTACGAGCAGTACTTC.

This sequence joins TRBV10-1 and TRBJ2-2, with D possibly TRBD2 on 7 matching bases. CDR3 length: 17 residues. Looked up from germline, CDR1 is WNHNN and CDR2 is SYGVQD (reference sequence). V was pared by 1 base and J by 2 bases, with 14 bases between. CDR3 amino acids: CASSEWGLAANTGELFF. For the CDR3, the DNA is TGCGCCAGCAGTGAGTGGGGGCTAGCGGCCAACACCGGGGAGCTGTTTTTT.

The rearrangement uses TRBV4-3 and TRBJ1-1, with D possibly TRBD1 on 6 matching bases. CDR3 length: 16 amino acids. With 0 bases removed from V and 4 bases from J, the gap between germline ends came to 15 bases. The V gene's germline CDR1 is LGHNA and CDR2 YSLEER. CDR3: CASSQDLRQAGTEAFF. The CDR3 DNA sequence: TGCGCCAGCAGCCAAGATCTGAGACAGGCTGGCACTGAAGCTTTCTTT.

J is TRBJ1-5 and V is TRBV2; D remains ambiguous. Per the germline V gene, CDR1 is SNHLY and CDR2 is FYNNEI. V lost 7 bases and J lost 7, with 17 bases in between. This CDR3 has 14 amino acids. The CDR3 DNA reads as TGTGCCAGCACCGCGGGCGACGGGCAGCAGCCCCAGCATTTT. Protein sequence: CASTAGDGQQPQHF.

The chain carries TRBV24-1 and TRBJ2-1, with TRBD1 matching 7 bases. CDR3 size: 15 residues. V was pared by 2 bases and J by 6 bases, with 6 bases of the junction left unmatched. Germline CDR1 reads KGHDR; CDR2 reads SFDVKD. The CDR3 sequence: CATSDSPRDSNEQFF. The CDR3, as DNA: TGTGCCACCAGTGATTCCCCCCGGGACAGCAATGAGCAGTTCTTC.

The gene calls are TRBV7-8 and TRBJ2-3; TRBD2 agrees at 13 bases. Trimming at V came to 6 bases and at J to 3 bases, leaving 6 bases not matched to a gene. In germline, CDR1 is SGHVS, CDR2 FQNEAQ. The CDR3 covers 16 residues. CDR3 DNA: TGTGCCAGCAGTCGGACTAGCGGGAGTGGGACAGATACGCAGTATTTT. This codes for CASSRTSGSGTDTQYF.

This sequence joins TRBV7-9 and TRBJ2-2, with 7 bases lining up with TRBD1. The germline V gene has CDR1 SEHNR and CDR2 FQNEAQ (reference sequence). The CDR3 covers 14 residues. The V and J ends lost 5 bases and 7 bases, in that order; junction bases with no gene match: 7. This CDR3 is CASSATGEGGELFF. As DNA, the CDR3 is TGTGCCAGCAGCGCTACAGGGGAAGGCGGGGAGCTGTTTTTT.